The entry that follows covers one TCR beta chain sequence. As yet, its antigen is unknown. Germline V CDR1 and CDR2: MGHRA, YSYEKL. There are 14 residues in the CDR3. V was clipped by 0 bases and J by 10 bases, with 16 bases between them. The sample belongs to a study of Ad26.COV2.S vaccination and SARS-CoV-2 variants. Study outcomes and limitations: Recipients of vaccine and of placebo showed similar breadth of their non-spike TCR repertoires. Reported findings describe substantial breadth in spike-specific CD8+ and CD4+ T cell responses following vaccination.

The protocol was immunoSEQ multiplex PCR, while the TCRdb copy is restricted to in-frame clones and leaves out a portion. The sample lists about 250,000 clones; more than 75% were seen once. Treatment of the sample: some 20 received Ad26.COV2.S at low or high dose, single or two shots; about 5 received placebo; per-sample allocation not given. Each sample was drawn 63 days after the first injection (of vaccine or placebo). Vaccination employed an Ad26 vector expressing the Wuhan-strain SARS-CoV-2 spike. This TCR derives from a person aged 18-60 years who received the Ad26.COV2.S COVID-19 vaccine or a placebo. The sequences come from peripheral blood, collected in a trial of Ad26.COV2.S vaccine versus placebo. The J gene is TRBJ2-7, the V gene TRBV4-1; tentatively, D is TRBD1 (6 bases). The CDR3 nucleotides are TGCGCCAGCAGCCAAGAGGGGACAAACAGGGACCAGTACTTC. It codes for CASSQEGTNRDQYF.